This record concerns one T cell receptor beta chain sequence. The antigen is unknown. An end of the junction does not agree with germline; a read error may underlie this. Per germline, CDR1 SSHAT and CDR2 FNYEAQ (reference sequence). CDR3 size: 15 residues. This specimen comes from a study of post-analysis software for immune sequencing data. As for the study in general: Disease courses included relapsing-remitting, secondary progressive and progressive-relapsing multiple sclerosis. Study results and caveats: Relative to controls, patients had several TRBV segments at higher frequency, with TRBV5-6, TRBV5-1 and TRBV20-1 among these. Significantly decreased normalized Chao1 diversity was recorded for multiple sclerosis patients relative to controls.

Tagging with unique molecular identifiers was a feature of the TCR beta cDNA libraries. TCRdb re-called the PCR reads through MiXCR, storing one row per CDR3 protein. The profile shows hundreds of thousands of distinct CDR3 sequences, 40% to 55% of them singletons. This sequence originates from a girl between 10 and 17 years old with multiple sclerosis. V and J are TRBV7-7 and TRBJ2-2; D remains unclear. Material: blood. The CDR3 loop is CASSLSSDVGGELFF. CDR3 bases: TGTGCTAGCAGCTTATCCTCAGACGTTGGCGGGGAGCTGTTTTTT.